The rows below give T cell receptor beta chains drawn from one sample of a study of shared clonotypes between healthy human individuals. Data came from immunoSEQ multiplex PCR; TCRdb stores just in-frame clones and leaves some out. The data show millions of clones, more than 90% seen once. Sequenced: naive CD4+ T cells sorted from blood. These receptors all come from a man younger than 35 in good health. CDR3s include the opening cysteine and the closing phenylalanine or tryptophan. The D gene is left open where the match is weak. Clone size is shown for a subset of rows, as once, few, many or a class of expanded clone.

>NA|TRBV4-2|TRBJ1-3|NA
CASSQEGPLSGNTIYF
TGTGCCAGCAGCCAAGAGGGACCGCTGTCTGGAAACACCATATATTTT
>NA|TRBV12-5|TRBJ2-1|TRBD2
CASGNSGLAGVKRASNEQFF
TGTGCTAGTGGTAATTCTGGACTAGCGGGAGTTAAAAGGGCTTCGAATGAGCAGTTCTTC
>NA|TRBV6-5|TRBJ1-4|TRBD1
CASSADRANEKLFF
TGTGCCAGCAGTGCGGACAGGGCCAATGAAAAACTGTTTTTT
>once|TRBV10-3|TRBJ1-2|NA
CAIKNDPNYGYTF
TGTGCCATCAAGAACGACCCTAACTATGGCTACACCTTC
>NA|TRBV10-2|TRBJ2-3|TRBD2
CASGLAGEDTQYF
TGCGCCAGCGGGCTAGCGGGAGAAGATACGCAGTATTTT
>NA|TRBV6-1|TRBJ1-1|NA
CASRFRTARYTEAFF
TGTGCCAGCAGGTTTAGGACAGCGCGTTACACTGAAGCTTTCTTT
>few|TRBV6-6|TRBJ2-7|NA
CASRRDYEQYF
TGTGCCAGCAGGAGGGATTACGAGCAGTACTTC
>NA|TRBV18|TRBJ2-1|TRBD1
CASSPQGAGLHNEQFF
TGTGCCAGCTCACCTCAGGGGGCCGGGTTGCACAATGAGCAGTTCTTC
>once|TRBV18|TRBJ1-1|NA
CASSPRDTDEAFF
TGTGCCAGCTCACCAAGGGACACCGATGAAGCTTTCTTT
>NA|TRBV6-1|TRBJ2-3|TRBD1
CASSEFWGTVSSTDTQYF
TGTGCCAGCAGTGAATTTTGGGGGACAGTATCTAGCACAGATACGCAGTATTTT
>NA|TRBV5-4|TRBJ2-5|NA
CASSLVFQGMGTQYF
TGTGCCAGCAGCTTGGTTTTCCAGGGCATGGGGACCCAGTACTTC
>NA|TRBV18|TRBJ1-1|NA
CASSQTSGGVGTEAFF
TGTGCCAGCTCACAGACATCCGGGGGGGTGGGCACTGAAGCTTTCTTT
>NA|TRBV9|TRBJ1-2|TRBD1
CASSTLDWGQGARNYGYTF
TGTGCCAGCAGCACCTTAGATTGGGGACAGGGGGCTCGTAACTATGGCTACACCTTC
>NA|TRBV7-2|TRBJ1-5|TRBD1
CASSFEGTGTNQPQHF
TGTGCCAGCAGCTTCGAGGGGACAGGGACCAATCAGCCCCAGCATTTT
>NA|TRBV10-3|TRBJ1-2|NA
CAISESFEDGYTF
TGTGCCATCAGTGAGTCGTTCGAGGATGGCTACACCTTC
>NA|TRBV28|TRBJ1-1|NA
CASRFGQTMNTEAFF
TGTGCCAGCAGGTTTGGACAGACCATGAACACTGAAGCTTTCTTT
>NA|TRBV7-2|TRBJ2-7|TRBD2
CASSLAGTSSYEQYF
TGTGCCAGCAGCTTAGCTGGGACTAGCAGTTACGAGCAGTACTTC
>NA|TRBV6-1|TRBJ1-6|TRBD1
CASSERDSPSPLHF
TGTGCCAGCAGTGAACGGGACAGCCCCTCACCCCTCCACTTT
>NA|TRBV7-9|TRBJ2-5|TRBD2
CASSLTGTSLETQYF
TGTGCCAGCAGCTTAACCGGGACTAGTCTAGAGACCCAGTACTTC
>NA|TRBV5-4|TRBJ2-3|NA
CASSLAWGRSSTDTQYF
TGTGCCAGCAGCTTGGCCTGGGGTCGATCTAGCACAGATACGCAGTATTTT
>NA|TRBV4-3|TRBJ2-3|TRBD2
CASSQDMSSGTSTDTQYF
TGCGCCAGCAGCCAAGATATGTCTAGCGGGACTAGCACAGATACGCAGTATTTT
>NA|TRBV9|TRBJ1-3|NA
CASSVSQGNGNTIYF
TGTGCCAGCAGCGTTTCTCAGGGGAACGGAAACACCATATATTTT
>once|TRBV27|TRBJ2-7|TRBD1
CASSKGTGTHEQYF
TGTGCCAGCAGTAAGGGGACAGGGACCCACGAGCAGTACTTC
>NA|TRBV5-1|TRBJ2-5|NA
CASSLVASADQETQYF
TGCGCCAGCAGCTTGGTGGCTAGCGCAGACCAAGAGACCCAGTACTTC
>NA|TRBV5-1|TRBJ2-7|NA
CASSSDSGAYEQYF
TGCGCCAGCAGCTCGGACAGCGGGGCCTACGAGCAGTACTTC
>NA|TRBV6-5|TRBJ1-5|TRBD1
CASRVDRGQPQHF
TGTGCCAGCAGGGTGGACAGGGGTCAGCCCCAGCATTTT
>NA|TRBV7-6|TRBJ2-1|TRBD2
CASSLTTSGSYNEQFF
TGTGCCAGCAGCTTAACGACTAGCGGGAGCTACAATGAGCAGTTCTTC
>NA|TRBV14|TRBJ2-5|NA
CASSLRDGSGPQYF
TGTGCCAGCAGTCTCCGGGACGGTAGTGGTCCCCAGTACTTC
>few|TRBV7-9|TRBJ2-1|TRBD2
CATRPASGGPEQFF
TGTGCCACCAGGCCGGCTAGCGGGGGGCCTGAGCAGTTCTTC
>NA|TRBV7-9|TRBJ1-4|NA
CASSFLNEKLFF
TGTGCCAGCAGCTTCCTTAATGAAAAACTGTTTTTT
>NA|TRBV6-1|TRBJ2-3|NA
CASSEVGVRADTQYF
TGTGCCAGCAGTGAGGTGGGAGTTCGGGCAGATACGCAGTATTTT
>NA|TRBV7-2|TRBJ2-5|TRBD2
CASSLVSSSGRRETQYF
TGTGCCAGCAGCTTAGTCTCCTCTAGCGGGAGAAGAGAGACCCAGTACTTC
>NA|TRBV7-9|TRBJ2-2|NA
CASTIGPGQNTGELFF
TGTGCCAGCACCATTGGTCCAGGACAGAACACCGGGGAGCTGTTTTTT
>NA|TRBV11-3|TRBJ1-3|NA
CASSPNAGNTIYF
TGTGCCAGCAGCCCCAACGCGGGAAACACCATATATTTT
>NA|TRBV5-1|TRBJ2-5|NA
CASRQNLGTTQETQYF
TGCGCCAGCAGACAAAACCTCGGGACAACACAAGAGACCCAGTACTTC
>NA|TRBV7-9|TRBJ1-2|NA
CASSLAAASNYGYTF
TGTGCCAGCAGCTTAGCCGCGGCATCTAACTATGGCTACACCTTC
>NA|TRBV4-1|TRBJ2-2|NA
CASSQDLRGAKITGELFF
TGCGCCAGCAGCCAAGATCTCCGGGGGGCCAAAATAACCGGGGAGCTGTTTTTT
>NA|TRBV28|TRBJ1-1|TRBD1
CASINRDRGYTEAFF
TGTGCCAGCATCAACAGGGACAGGGGGTACACTGAAGCTTTCTTT
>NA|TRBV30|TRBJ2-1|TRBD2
CAWSASRGDEQFF
TGTGCCTGGAGTGCATCCCGGGGGGATGAGCAGTTCTTC
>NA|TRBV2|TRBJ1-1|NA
CASSARVNTEAFF
TGTGCCAGCAGTGCCCGGGTGAACACTGAAGCTTTCTTT
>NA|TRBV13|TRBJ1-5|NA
CASSLGRAQPQHF
TGTGCCAGCAGCTTAGGAAGGGCCCAGCCCCAGCATTTT
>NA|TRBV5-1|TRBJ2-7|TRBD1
CASSDGDRGGEQYF
TGCGCCAGCAGCGACGGGGACAGGGGAGGCGAGCAGTACTTC
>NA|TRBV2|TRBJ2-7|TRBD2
CASSGNSGRGGWDYEQYF
TGTGCCAGCAGCGGGAATAGCGGGAGAGGGGGGTGGGACTACGAGCAGTACTTC
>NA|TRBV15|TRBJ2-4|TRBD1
CATSRDRQGIVNIQYF
TGTGCCACCAGCAGAGATAGACAGGGGATCGTAAACATTCAGTACTTC
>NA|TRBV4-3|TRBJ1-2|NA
CASSPHGATVSYGYTF
TGCGCCAGCAGCCCTCATGGGGCGACGGTGAGCTATGGCTACACCTTC
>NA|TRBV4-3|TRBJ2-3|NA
CASSQAGSGDTQYF
TGCGCCAGCAGCCAAGCTGGTTCAGGAGATACGCAGTATTTT
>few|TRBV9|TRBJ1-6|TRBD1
CASSASTTQGAPSPLHF
TGTGCCAGCAGCGCTTCAACCACACAGGGGGCTCCTTCACCCCTCCACTTT